This T cell receptor beta chain stems from a study of blood T cell repertoires in COVID-19. Study summary: PBMCs, B-cell-depleted T cells, or T cells were the source of the cDNA or gDNA that made up the material.

The table lists this clone with a few counts. Original data processing: Quantification of nucleated cells was approximated via reference gene primer amplification. TCRdb's table, derived via immunoSEQ multiplex PCR, lists solely in-frame clones and lacks some. The DNA gave D and trimming, while V, J and clone size come from that table. The data hold some 180,000 clones, with 88% observed a single time. V was pared by 4 bases and J by 9 bases, with 11 bases between. The germline V gene encodes CDR1 SGHDT and CDR2 YYEEEE. The CDR3 contains 13 residues. The genes are TRBV5-6 and TRBJ1-6; no clear D. Sequencing was carried out using peripheral blood. This sequence originates from a man in his forties or fifties who had recovered from COVID-19. The CDR3 bases are TGTGCCAGCAGCCCCGCACGGGGTTCACCCCTCCACTTT. Its protein product is CASSPARGSPLHF.